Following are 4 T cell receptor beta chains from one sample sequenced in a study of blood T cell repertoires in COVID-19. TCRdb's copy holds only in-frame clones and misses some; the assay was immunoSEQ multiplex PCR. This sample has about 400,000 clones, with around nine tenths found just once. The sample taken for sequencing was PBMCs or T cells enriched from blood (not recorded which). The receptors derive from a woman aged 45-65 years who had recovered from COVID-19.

This chain's CDR3 is CALNSGYNSPLHF. In DNA form, the CDR3 reads TGTGCCCTCAACTCAGGGTACAATTCACCCCTCCACTTT. This rearrangement joins TRBV28 to TRBJ1-6, with TRBD1 as a possible D gene (5 bases). This CDR3 has 13 residues. Germline V gives CDR1 MDHEN, CDR2 SYDVKM. Trimming cost V 11 bases and J 7 bases, with 15 bases left between them.

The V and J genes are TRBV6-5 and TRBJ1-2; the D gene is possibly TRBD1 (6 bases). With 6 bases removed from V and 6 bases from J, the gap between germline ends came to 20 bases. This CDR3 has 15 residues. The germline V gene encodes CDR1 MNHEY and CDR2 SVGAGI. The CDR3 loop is CASSPGQTGTHGYTF. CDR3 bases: TGTGCCAGCAGCCCGGGCCAGACAGGCACACATGGCTACACCTTC.

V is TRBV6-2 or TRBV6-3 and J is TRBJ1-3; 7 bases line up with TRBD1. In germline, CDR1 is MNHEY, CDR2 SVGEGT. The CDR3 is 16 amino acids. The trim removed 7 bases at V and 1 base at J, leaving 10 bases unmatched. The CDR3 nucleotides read TGTGCCAGCACCCCGGACAGGATGCGATCTGGAAACACCATATATTTT. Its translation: CASTPDRMRSGNTIYF.

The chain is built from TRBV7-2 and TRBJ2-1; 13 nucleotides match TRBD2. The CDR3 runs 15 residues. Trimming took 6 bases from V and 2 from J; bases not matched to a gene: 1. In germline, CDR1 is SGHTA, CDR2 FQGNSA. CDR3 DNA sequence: TGTGCCAGCAGGACTAGCGGGGGGCCCTACAATGAGCAGTTCTTC. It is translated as CASRTSGGPYNEQFF.